The 27 T cell receptor beta chains in this list originate from one sample, sequenced in a study of shared clonotypes between healthy human individuals. Here immunoSEQ multiplex PCR was the method, and the copy in TCRdb shows in-frame clones only, minus some. The data hold more than 2,000,000 clones, with around 90% observed a single time. Sequencing was performed on naive CD4+ T cells sorted from blood. Subset denoted: CD45RA+ positively selected. All receptors come from a man younger than 35 in good health.

The rearrangement uses TRBV7-9 and TRBJ1-3; tentative D call: TRBD1 (5 bases). The CDR3 loop spans 14 amino acids. V was shortened by 6 bases and J by 0 bases, with 9 bases between the two germline ends. Germline V gene data show CDR1 as SEHNR and CDR2 as FQNEAQ (reference sequence). In DNA, the CDR3 is TGTGCCAGCAGGGCAGGGATCTCTGGAAACACCATATATTTT. Its translation: CASRAGISGNTIYF.

The chain is built from TRBV6-5 and TRBJ1-4; 8 bases are a match to TRBD1. The CDR3 sequence is 14 residues long. V lost 6 bases, J lost 7 bases, and 7 bases stayed unmatched. Germline values: CDR1 MNHEY, CDR2 SVGAGI. The CDR3 spells CASRDRQGFEKLFF. The CDR3 DNA reads TGTGCCAGCAGAGATCGACAGGGGTTTGAAAAACTGTTTTTT.

This rearrangement joins TRBV5-6 to TRBJ1-5; unclear D gene. The V gene lost 4 bases and the J gene lost 1 base, with 15 bases spanning the gap. CDR1 is SGHDT and CDR2 is YYEEEE in the germline V gene. The CDR3 totals 16 residues. CDR3 region: CASSTFEAISNQPQHF. Here the CDR3 DNA reads TGTGCCAGCAGCACCTTCGAGGCCATAAGCAATCAGCCCCAGCATTTT.

The chain has TRBV5-4 and TRBJ2-3; a possible D gene is TRBD1 (7 bases). Trimming took off 4 bases at V and 3 bases at J, with 18 bases between the two ends. From germline, CDR1 is SGHNT and CDR2 YYREEE (reference sequence). The CDR3 sequence is 16 residues long. Here the CDR3 reads CASSPRQGGGTDTQYF. The CDR3, as DNA: TGTGCCAGCAGCCCCCGACAGGGAGGAGGGACAGATACGCAGTATTTT.

The rearrangement uses TRBV27 and TRBJ2-7, with D possibly being TRBD1 (5 bases). Trimming took 2 bases from V and 1 from J, leaving 18 bases between them. Germline V CDR1 and CDR2: MNHEY, SMNVEV (reference sequence). The CDR3 is 17 amino acids. The DNA for the CDR3 is TGTGCCAGCAGTTTAAGCCCCAGGCAGGGAAGGTCCTACGAGCAGTACTTC. Amino acid sequence: CASSLSPRQGRSYEQYF.

The gene calls are TRBV5-1 and TRBJ2-1, with a tentative D call TRBD1 (6 bases). CDR1 is SGHRS, CDR2 YFSETQ, per germline. The CDR3 covers 17 residues. V was cut by 4 bases and J by 1 base, with 18 bases left in between. In DNA form, the CDR3 reads TGCGCCAGCAGCAAGACAGGTCCTGTCGGATCCTACAATGAGCAGTTCTTC. Amino acid sequence: CASSKTGPVGSYNEQFF.

The rearrangement uses TRBV5-4 and TRBJ2-7, with 15 bases that match TRBD2. From germline, CDR1 is SGHNT and CDR2 YYREEE (reference sequence). Unmatched junction bases numbered 11, after V lost 4 bases and J lost 6 bases. This CDR3 has 17 amino acids. Here the CDR3 DNA reads TGTGCCAGCAGCCTCCCGGGACTAGCGGGAGGAACTGGCGAGCAGTACTTC. Protein: CASSLPGLAGGTGEQYF.

The genes are TRBV5-6 and TRBJ1-2; 8 nucleotides line up with TRBD1. The V gene's germline CDR1 is SGHDT and CDR2 YYEEEE. The length of the CDR3 is 13 residues. J gave up 4 bases and V 5 bases, and 4 bases lay outside the gene matches. CDR3 nucleotide sequence: TGTGCCAGCAGATCGACAGGGGTCTATGGCTACACCTTC. Translation gives CASRSTGVYGYTF.

This chain connects TRBV18 to TRBJ1-6; 9 positions match TRBD1. Germline V gene data show CDR1 as KGHSH and CDR2 as LQKENI. The trim removed 2 bases at V and 7 bases at J, leaving 3 bases unmatched. This CDR3 comprises 15 residues. DNA for the CDR3: TGTGCCAGCTCACCAACCGGGACAGGGAATTCACCCCTCCACTTT. Protein product: CASSPTGTGNSPLHF.

This chain connects TRBV11-2 to TRBJ2-3; 11 bases fit TRBD2. Losses at the gene ends were 2 bases for V and 4 bases for J; bases not matched to a gene: 2. The germline CDR1 and CDR2 sequences are SGHAT and FQNNGV. The CDR3 extends over 15 amino acids. This chain's CDR3 is CASSLTSGSADTQYF. CDR3 bases: TGTGCCAGCAGCTTAACTAGCGGGAGTGCAGATACGCAGTATTTT.

This clone was detected once. The J gene is TRBJ2-1, the V gene TRBV5-1, with D maybe TRBD2 (6 bases). V shed 4 bases and J shed 8 bases, with 16 bases lying between them. The CDR3 covers 14 residues. Germline lookup yields CDR1 SGHRS and CDR2 YFSETQ. The chain's CDR3 is CASSLGLQADEQFF. The CDR3 DNA sequence: TGCGCCAGCAGCCTGGGACTTCAGGCAGATGAGCAGTTCTTC.

The V and J genes are TRBV2 and TRBJ1-2; the D gene is possibly TRBD1 (6 bases). V was cut by 2 bases and J by 7 bases, with 11 bases left in between. The CDR3 has 13 amino acids. The germline CDR1 and CDR2 sequences are SNHLY and FYNNEI. CDR3: CASSEFRGGGYTF. CDR3 coding DNA: TGTGCCAGCAGTGAATTCAGGGGCGGTGGCTACACCTTC.

The chain recombines TRBV19 with TRBJ1-2; 7 bases fit TRBD1. The CDR3 length is 17 residues. Germline CDR1 LNHDA, CDR2 SQIVND (reference sequence). V lost 5 bases, J lost 0 bases, and 12 bases stayed unmatched. DNA of the CDR3: TGTGCCAGTAGTTCCTCCGGGACAGCCGCTTCTAACTATGGCTACACCTTC. As protein: CASSSSGTAASNYGYTF.

This sequence joins TRBV7-9 and TRBJ1-3; 7 bases align to TRBD1. Germline lookup yields CDR1 SEHNR and CDR2 FQNEAQ (reference sequence). This CDR3 comprises 16 residues. Trimming took 5 bases from V and 2 from J; bases not matched to a gene: 9. This chain's CDR3 is CASSPRTGQTGNTIYF. CDR3 sequence (DNA): TGTGCCAGCAGCCCAAGGACAGGACAAACTGGAAACACCATATATTTT.

Here the CDR3 reads CASSPTGQGTDEQYF. CDR3 bases: TGTGCCAGCAGCCCAACAGGACAGGGTACCGACGAGCAGTACTTC. The V and J genes are TRBV7-9 and TRBJ2-7; 8 bases fit TRBD1. The V and J ends lost 5 bases and 5 bases, in that order; junction bases with no gene match: 11. Germline V gene sequence: CDR1 SEHNR, CDR2 FQNEAQ (reference sequence). CDR3 length: 15 amino acids.

This chain links TRBV6-4 with TRBJ2-3, with 8 bases that match TRBD2. J lost 9 bases, V lost 2 bases, and 4 bases had no gene match. The CDR3 covers 13 residues. Germline values: CDR1 MRHNA, CDR2 SNTAGT. The CDR3 region is CASSDTPGGTQYF. CDR3 sequence (DNA): TGTGCCAGCAGTGACACCCCGGGGGGGACGCAGTATTTT.

This chain uses TRBV4-1 with TRBJ2-5; 7 bases align to TRBD1. The CDR3 covers 16 residues. Germline CDR1 and CDR2: MGHRA and YSYEKL. With 4 bases clipped from V and 0 bases from J, the junction kept 8 bases outside the gene matches. CDR3 coding DNA: TGCGCCAGCAGCCGCCCGGGACAGAAACACCAAGAGACCCAGTACTTC. This gives the protein CASSRPGQKHQETQYF.

On this clone itself: Other DNA sequences in the same sample also yield this CDR3. The chain carries TRBV10-3 and TRBJ2-7, with 11 bases that match TRBD2. V gave up 5 bases and J gave up 3 bases; unmatched junction bases: 3. The CDR3 totals 14 residues. Germline V lookup: CDR1 ENHRY, CDR2 SYGVKD. CDR3 bases: TGTGCCATCAGTCCCGGGACTAGCGGCTACGAGCAGTACTTC. Translating it yields CAISPGTSGYEQYF.

V and J are TRBV27 and TRBJ2-7; D ambiguous. The CDR3 runs 14 residues. Germline-derived CDR1 and CDR2 are MNHEY and SMNVEV (reference sequence). V shed 2 bases and J shed 3 bases, with 11 bases lying between them. CDR3 region: CASSLRTSLYEQYF. For the CDR3, the DNA is TGTGCCAGCAGTTTAAGGACCTCTCTCTACGAGCAGTACTTC.

In this sample, this clone turned up once. J is TRBJ2-7 and V is TRBV13; TRBD1 agrees at 7 bases. The CDR3 consists of 14 residues. Trimming removed 1 base from V and 3 bases from J; junction bases left unmatched: 3. Germline loops: CDR1 PRHDT, CDR2 FYEKMQ (reference sequence). The CDR3 DNA is TGTGCCAGCAGCTTAGAGGGGGCCGTCTACGAGCAGTACTTC. It specifies CASSLEGAVYEQYF.

The chain couples TRBV5-1 to TRBJ1-1; TRBD1 might be the D (6 bases). V was trimmed by 5 bases and J by 6 bases, leaving 26 bases between them. Germline CDR1 is SGHRS and CDR2 is YFSETQ. The CDR3 has 17 amino acids. The CDR3 loop is CASRFSPSVGAFAEAFF. The CDR3 DNA sequence: TGCGCCAGCAGATTTTCCCCCTCGGTGGGGGCTTTCGCTGAAGCTTTCTTT.

The V gene is TRBV5-1, the J gene TRBJ2-2; D unclear. Per the germline V gene, CDR1 is SGHRS and CDR2 is YFSETQ. This CDR3 is built from 14 residues. V shed 4 bases and J shed 1 base, with 8 bases lying between them. CDR3 nucleotide sequence: TGCGCCAGCAGCCCGATGGTGAACACCGGGGAGCTGTTTTTT. Protein: CASSPMVNTGELFF.

V gene TRBV18 combines with J gene TRBJ2-1; 9 positions match TRBD2. This CDR3 spans 15 amino acids. CDR1 and CDR2 (germline): KGHSH, LQKENI. V shed 6 bases and J 6 bases; nucleotides not matched to a gene: 9. CDR3 nucleotides: TGTGCCAGCTCCCTTGGAGCGGGGGGAATCAATGAGCAGTTCTTC. This translates into CASSLGAGGINEQFF.

In regard to this clone: Other DNA sequences from this sample encode an identical CDR3 as well. V and J are TRBV6-5 and TRBJ1-6, with D tentatively TRBD1 (6 bases). The CDR3 is 14 amino acids. CDR1 is MNHEY, CDR2 SVGAGI, per germline. Trimming left V 2 bases short and J 9 bases short, with 11 bases between. CDR3: CASSYGGLGSPLHF. The DNA for the CDR3 is TGTGCCAGCAGTTACGGGGGCTTGGGTTCACCCCTCCACTTT.

The chain couples TRBV29-1 to TRBJ1-4, with TRBD1 matching 10 bases. Losses at the gene ends were 5 bases for V and 5 bases for J; bases not matched to a gene: 11. There are 16 residues in the CDR3. Germline lookup yields CDR1 SQVTM and CDR2 ANQGSEA. CDR3 nucleotides: TGCAGCGTTATATCCCAGGACAGGGGGGCGAATGAAAAACTGTTTTTT. Translating gives CSVISQDRGANEKLFF.

This chain joins TRBV11-3 and TRBJ2-2; no firm D call. This CDR3 comprises 13 residues. The V gene lost 0 bases and the J gene lost 6 bases, with 5 bases spanning the gap. CDR1 SGHNT and CDR2 YENEEA come from the germline V gene. Written as DNA, the CDR3 is TGTGCCAGCAGCTTAGAGGCCGCCGGGGAGCTGTTTTTT. Amino acid sequence: CASSLEAAGELFF. Full variable domain (rest looked up from reference TRBV11-3 and TRBJ2-2): EAGVVQSPRYKIIEKKQPVAFWCNPISGHNTLYWYLQNLGQGPELLIRYENEEAVDDSQLPKDRFSAERLKGVDSTLKIQPAELGDSAVYLCASSLEAAGELFFGEGSRLTVL.

The rearrangement uses TRBV2 and TRBJ2-3; 7 bases fit TRBD1. The V gene end was trimmed by 6 bases and the J gene end by 6 bases; junction bases not matched to a gene: 6. Germline assignment: CDR1 SNHLY and CDR2 FYNNEI. The length of the CDR3 is 13 residues. CDR3 residues: CASRGTVSDTQYF. The CDR3 nucleotides read TGTGCCAGCAGGGGGACAGTCTCGGATACGCAGTATTTT.